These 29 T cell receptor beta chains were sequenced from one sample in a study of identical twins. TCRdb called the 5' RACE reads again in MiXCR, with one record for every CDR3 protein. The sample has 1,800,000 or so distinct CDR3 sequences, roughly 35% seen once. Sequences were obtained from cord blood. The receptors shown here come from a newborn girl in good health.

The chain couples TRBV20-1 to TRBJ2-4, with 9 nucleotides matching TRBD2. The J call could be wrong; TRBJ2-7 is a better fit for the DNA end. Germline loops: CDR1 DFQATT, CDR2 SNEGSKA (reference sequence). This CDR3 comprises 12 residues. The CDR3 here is CSARLAGNEQYF. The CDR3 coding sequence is TGCAGTGCTAGACTAGCGGGAAACGAGCAGTACTTC.

DNA for the CDR3: TGTGCCAGCAGCCATGGGACTAGCGGGACCATAACCGGTACGCAGTATTTT. It translates to CASSHGTSGTITGTQYF. The genes are TRBV6-1 and TRBJ2-3; 13 nucleotides align to TRBD2. Germline V gene sequence: CDR1 MNHNS, CDR2 SASEGT. Trimming took 6 bases from V and 8 from J; bases not matched to a gene: 14. The CDR3 length is 17 residues.

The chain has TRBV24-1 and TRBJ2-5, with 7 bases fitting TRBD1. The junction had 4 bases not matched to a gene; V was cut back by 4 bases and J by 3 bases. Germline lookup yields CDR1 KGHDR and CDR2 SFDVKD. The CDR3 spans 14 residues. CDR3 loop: CATSDPGTEETQYF. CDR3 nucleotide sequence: TGTGCCACCAGTGACCCCGGGACAGAAGAGACCCAGTACTTC.

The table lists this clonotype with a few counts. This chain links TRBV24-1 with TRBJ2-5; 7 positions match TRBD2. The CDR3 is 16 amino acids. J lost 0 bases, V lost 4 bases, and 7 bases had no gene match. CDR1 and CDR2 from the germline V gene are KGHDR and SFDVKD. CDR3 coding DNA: TGTGCCACCAGTGAGGGACTAACCCTGTACCAAGAGACCCAGTACTTC. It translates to CATSEGLTLYQETQYF.

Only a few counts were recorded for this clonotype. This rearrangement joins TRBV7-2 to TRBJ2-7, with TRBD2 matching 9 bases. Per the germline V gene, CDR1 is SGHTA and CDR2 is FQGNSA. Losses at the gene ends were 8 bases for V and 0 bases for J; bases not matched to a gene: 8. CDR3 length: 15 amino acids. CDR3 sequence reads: CASVASGKSSYEQYF. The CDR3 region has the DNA TGTGCCAGCGTCGCTAGCGGGAAAAGCTCCTACGAGCAGTACTTC. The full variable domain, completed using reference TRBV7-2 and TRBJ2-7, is GAGVSQSPSNKVTEKGKDVELRCDPISGHTALYWYRQSLGQGLEFLIYFQGNSAPDKSGLPSDRFSAERTGGSVSTLTIQRTQQEDSAVYLCASVASGKSSYEQYFGPGTRLTVT.

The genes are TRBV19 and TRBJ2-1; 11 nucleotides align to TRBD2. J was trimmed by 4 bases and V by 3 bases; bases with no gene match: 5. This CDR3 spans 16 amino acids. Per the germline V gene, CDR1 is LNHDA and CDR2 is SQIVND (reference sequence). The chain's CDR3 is CASSIFTSGSYNEQFF. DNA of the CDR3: TGTGCCAGTAGTATCTTCACTAGCGGGAGTTACAATGAGCAGTTCTTC.

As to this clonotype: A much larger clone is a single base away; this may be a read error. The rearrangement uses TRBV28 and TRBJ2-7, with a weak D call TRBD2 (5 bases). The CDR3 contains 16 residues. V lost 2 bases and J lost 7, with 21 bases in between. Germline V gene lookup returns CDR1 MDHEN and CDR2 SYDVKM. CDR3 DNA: TGTGCCAGCAGTTTACATCCTCCGGGCGGGCGGAATGAGCAGTACTTC. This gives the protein CASSLHPPGGRNEQYF. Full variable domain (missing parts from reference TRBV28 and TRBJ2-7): DVKVTQSSRYLVKRTGEKVFLECVQDMDHENMFWYRQDPGLGLRLIYFSYDVKMKEKGDIPEGYSVSREKKERFSLILESASTNQTSMYLCASSLHPPGGRNEQYFGPGTRLTVT.

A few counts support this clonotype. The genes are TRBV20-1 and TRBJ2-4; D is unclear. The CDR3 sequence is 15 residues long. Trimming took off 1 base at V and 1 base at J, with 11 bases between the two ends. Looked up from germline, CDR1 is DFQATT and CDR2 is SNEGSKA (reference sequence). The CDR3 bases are TGCAGTGCTAGAGGGACGAAAGTGGCCAAAAACATTCAGTACTTC. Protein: CSARGTKVAKNIQYF.

CDR3: CASKGEGLTEAFF. The CDR3 nucleotides are TGTGCCAGCAAAGGCGAGGGCCTTACTGAAGCTTTCTTT. V and J are TRBV2 and TRBJ1-1; D not resolved. V was pared by 7 bases and J by 5 bases, with 14 bases between. The CDR3 sequence is 13 residues long. CDR1 is SNHLY and CDR2 is FYNNEI in the germline V gene.

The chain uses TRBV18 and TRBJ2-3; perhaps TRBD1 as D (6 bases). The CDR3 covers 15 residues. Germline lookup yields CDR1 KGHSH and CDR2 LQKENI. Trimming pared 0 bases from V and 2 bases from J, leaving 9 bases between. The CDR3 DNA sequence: TGTGCCAGCTCACCACCCGACAGGATCACAGATACGCAGTATTTT. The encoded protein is CASSPPDRITDTQYF.

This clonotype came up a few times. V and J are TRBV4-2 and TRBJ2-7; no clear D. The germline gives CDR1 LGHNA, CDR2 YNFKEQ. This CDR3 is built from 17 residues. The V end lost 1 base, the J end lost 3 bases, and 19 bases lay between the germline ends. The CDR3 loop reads CASSQVSEARLGYEQYF. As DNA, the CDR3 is TGTGCCAGCAGCCAAGTCTCAGAAGCAAGGCTAGGCTACGAGCAGTACTTC.

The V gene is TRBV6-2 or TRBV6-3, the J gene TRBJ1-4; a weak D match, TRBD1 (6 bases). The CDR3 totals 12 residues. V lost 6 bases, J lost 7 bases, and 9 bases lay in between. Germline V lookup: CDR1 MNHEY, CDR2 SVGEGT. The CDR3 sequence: CASRRTAEKLFF. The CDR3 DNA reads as TGTGCCAGCAGGCGGACAGCTGAAAAACTGTTTTTT.

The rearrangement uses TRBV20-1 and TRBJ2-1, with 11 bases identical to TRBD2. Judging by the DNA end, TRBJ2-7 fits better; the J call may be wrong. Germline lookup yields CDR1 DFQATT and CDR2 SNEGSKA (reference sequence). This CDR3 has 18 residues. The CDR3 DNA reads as TGCAGTGTCAGGGGTACTCTAGCGGGGGGTAGCTCCTACAATGAGCAGTACTTC. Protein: CSVRGTLAGGSSYNEQYF.

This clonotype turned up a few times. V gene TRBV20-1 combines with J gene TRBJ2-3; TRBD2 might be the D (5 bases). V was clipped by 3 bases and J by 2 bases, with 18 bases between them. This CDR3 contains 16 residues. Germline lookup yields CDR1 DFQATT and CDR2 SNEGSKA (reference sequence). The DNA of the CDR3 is TGCAGTGCTAGTTTCGGGGTCCCACCAAACACAGATACGCAGTATTTT. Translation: CSASFGVPPNTDTQYF.

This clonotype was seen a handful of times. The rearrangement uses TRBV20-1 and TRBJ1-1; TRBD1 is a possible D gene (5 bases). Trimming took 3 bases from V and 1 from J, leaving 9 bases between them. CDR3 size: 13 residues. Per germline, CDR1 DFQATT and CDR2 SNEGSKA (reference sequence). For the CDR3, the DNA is TGCAGTGCTAGTCTCGACAGGAACACTGAAGCTTTCTTT. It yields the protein CSASLDRNTEAFF.

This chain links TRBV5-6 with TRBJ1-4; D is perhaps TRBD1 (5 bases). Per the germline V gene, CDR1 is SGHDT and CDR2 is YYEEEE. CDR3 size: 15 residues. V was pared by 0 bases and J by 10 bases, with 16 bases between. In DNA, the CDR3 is TGTGCCAGCAGCTTGGGGGGCAGGGTTCGAGGAAAACTGTTTTTT. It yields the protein CASSLGGRVRGKLFF.

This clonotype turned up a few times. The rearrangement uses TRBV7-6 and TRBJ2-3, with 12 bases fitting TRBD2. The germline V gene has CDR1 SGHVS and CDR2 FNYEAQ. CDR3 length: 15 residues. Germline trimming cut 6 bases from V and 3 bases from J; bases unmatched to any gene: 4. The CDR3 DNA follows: TGTGCCAGCAGGTCTAGCGGGAGGGTGACAGATACGCAGTATTTT. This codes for CASRSSGRVTDTQYF. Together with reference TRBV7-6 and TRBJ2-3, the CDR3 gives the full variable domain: GAGVSQSPRYKVTKRGQDVALRCDPISGHVSLYWYRQALGQGPEFLTYFNYEAQQDKSGLPNDRFSAERPEGSISTLTIQRTEQRDSAMYRCASRSSGRVTDTQYFGPGTRLTVL.

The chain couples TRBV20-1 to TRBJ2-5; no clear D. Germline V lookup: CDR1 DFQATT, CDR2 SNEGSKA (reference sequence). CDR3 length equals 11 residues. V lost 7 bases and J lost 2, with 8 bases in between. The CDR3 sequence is CSVGFQETQYF. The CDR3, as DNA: TGCAGTGTTGGCTTTCAAGAGACCCAGTACTTC.

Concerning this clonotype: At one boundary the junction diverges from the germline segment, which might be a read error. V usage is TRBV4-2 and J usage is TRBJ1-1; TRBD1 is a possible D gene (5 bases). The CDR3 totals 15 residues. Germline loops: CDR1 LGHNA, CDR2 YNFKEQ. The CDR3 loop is CASSQDSGPDTEASF. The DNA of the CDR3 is TGTGCCAGCAGCCAAGATAGTGGGCCGGACACTGAAGCTTCCTTT.

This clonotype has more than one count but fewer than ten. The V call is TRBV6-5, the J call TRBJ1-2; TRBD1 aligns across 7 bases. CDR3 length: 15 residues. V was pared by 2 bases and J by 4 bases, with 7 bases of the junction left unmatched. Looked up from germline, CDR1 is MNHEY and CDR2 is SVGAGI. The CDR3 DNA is TGTGCCAGCAGTTACCAAAACAGGGGTACCTATGGCTACACCTTC. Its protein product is CASSYQNRGTYGYTF.

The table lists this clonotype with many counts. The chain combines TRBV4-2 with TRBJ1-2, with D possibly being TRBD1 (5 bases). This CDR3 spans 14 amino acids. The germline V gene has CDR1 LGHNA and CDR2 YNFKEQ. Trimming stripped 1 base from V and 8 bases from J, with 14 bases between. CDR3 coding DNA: TGTGCCAGCAGCCAAGTATTCGACAGCGGCGGCTACACCTTC. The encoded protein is CASSQVFDSGGYTF.

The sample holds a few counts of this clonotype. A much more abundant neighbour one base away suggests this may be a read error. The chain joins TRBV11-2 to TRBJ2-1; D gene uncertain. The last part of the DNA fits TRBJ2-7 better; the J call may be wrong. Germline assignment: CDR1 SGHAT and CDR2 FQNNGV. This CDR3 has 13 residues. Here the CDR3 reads CASSLVTYNEQYF. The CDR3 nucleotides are TGTGCCAGCAGCTTAGTCACCTACAATGAGCAGTACTTC.

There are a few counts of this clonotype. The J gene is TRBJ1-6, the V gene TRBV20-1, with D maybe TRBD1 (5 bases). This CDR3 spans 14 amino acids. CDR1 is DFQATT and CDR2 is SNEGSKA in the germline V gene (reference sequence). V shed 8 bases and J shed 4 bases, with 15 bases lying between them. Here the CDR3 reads CSSKVGDYNSPLHF. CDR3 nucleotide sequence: TGCAGTAGTAAAGTAGGGGATTATAATTCACCCCTCCACTTT.

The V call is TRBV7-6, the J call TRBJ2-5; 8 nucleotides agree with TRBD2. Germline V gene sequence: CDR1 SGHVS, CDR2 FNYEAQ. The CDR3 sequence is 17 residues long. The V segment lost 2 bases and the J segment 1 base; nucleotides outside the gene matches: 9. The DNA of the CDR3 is TGTGCCAGCAGCTTATCCTCCGCGGGAGGCGCCCAAGAGACCCAGTACTTC. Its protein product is CASSLSSAGGAQETQYF.

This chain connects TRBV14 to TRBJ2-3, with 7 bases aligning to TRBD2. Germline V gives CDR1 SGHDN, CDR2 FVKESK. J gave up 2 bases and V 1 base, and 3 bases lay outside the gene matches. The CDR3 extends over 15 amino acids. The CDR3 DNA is TGTGCCAGCAGCCAAGGCGGGGGATTCACAGATACGCAGTATTTT. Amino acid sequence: CASSQGGGFTDTQYF. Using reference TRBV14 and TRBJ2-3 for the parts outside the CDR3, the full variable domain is EAGVTQFPSHSVIEKGQTVTLRCDPISGHDNLYWYRRVMGKEIKFLLHFVKESKQDESGMPNNRFLAERTGGTYSTLKVQPAELEDSGVYFCASSQGGGFTDTQYFGPGTRLTVL.

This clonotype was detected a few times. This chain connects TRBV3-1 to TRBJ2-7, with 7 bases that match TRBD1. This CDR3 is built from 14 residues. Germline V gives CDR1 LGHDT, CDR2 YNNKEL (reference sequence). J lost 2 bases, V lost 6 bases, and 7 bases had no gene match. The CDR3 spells CASRRQGAAYEQYF. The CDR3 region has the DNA TGTGCCAGCAGACGACAGGGAGCCGCCTACGAGCAGTACTTC.

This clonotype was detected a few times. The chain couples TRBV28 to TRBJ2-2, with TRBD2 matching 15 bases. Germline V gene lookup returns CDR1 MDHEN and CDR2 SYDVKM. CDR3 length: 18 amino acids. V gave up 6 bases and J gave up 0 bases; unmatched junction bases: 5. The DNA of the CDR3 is TGTGCCAGCAGCCGGACTAGCGGGAGGGCCTCGAACACCGGGGAGCTGTTTTTT. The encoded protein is CASSRTSGRASNTGELFF.

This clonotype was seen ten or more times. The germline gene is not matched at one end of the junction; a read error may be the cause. The CDR3 coding sequence is TGCAGCGTTAAAGACAGCTCCTACGAGCAGTACTTC. It translates to CSVKDSSYEQYF. The V gene is TRBV29-1, the J gene TRBJ2-7; possibly TRBD1 for D (5 bases). Germline CDR1 and CDR2: SQVTM and ANQGSEA. The length of the CDR3 is 12 residues.

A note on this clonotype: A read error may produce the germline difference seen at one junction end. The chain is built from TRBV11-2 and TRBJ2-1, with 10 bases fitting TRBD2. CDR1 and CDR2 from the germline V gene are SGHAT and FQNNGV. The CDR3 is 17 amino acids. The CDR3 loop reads CASRFSSLAGVANEQFF. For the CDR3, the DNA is TGTGCCAGCCGCTTCTCGAGTCTAGCGGGAGTTGCCAATGAGCAGTTCTTC.